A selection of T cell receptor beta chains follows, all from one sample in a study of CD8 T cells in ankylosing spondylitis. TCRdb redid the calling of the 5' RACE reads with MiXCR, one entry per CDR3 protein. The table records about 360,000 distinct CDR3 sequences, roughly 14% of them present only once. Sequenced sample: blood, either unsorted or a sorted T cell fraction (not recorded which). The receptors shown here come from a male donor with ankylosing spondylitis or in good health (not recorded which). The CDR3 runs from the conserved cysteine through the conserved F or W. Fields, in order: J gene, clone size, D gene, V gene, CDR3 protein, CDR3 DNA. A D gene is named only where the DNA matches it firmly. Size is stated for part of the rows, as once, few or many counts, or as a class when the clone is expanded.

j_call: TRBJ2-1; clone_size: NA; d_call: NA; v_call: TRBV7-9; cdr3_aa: CASQPANEQFF; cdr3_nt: TGTGCTAGCCAGCCCGCCAATGAGCAGTTCTTC
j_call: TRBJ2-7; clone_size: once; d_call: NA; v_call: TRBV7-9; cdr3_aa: CASSLEGLHEQYF; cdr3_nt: TGTGCCAGCAGCTTAGAGGGCCTCCACGAGCAGTACTTC
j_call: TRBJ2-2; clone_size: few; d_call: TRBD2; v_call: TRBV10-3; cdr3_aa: CAISTGAGGGGELFF; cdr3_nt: TGTGCCATCAGCACCGGGGCGGGAGGAGGCGGGGAGCTGTTTTTT
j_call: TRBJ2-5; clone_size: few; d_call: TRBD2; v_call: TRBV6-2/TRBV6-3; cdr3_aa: CASSSGRDETQYF; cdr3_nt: TGTGCCAGCTCTAGCGGGAGAGACGAGACCCAGTACTTC
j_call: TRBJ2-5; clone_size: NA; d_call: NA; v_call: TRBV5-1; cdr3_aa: CASSLVGVGQETQYF; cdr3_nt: TGCGCCAGCAGCTTGGTGGGGGTGGGCCAAGAGACCCAGTACTTC
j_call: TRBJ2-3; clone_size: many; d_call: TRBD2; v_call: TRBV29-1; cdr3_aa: CSVEDSGGVTDTQYF; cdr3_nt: TGCAGCGTTGAAGATTCTGGGGGGGTCACAGATACGCAGTATTTT
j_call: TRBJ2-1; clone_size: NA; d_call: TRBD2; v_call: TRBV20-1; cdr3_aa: CCAPSGTSGFHEQFF; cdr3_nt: TGCTGTGCTCCATCCGGGACTAGCGGTTTCCATGAGCAGTTCTTC
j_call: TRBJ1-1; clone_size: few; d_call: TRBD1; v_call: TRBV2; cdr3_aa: CASTPGQTNTEAFF; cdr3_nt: TGTGCCAGCACCCCGGGACAGACAAACACTGAAGCTTTCTTT
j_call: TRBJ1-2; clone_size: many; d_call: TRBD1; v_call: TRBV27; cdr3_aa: CASSRDRTNYGYTF; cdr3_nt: TGTGCCAGCAGCCGGGACAGAACTAACTATGGCTACACCTTC
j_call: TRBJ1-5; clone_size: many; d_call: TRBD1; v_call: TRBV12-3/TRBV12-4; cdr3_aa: CASRQTGINQPQHF; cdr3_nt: TGTGCCAGCAGACAGACAGGGATCAATCAGCCCCAGCATTTT
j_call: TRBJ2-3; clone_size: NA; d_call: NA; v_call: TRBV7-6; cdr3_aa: CASSLVASLADTQYF; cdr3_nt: TGTGCCAGCAGCTTAGTGGCTAGTTTGGCAGATACGCAGTATTTT
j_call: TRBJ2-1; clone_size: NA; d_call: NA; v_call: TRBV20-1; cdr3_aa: CSARDRGRLRSSYNEQFF; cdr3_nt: TGCAGTGCTAGAGATAGAGGCAGGCTGAGGAGCTCCTACAATGAGCAGTTCTTC
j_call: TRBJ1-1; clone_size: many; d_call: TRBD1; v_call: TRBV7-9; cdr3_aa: CASNSNRQGPTEAFF; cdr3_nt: TGTGCCAGCAACTCCAACCGACAGGGGCCAACTGAAGCTTTCTTT
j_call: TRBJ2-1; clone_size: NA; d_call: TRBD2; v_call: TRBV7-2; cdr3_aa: CASSLVLAGDNEQFF; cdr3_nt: TGTGCCAGCAGCTTAGTGTTAGCGGGAGACAATGAGCAGTTCTTC
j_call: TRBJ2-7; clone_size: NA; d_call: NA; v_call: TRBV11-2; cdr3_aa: CASSLGPISYEQYF; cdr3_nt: TGTGCCAGCAGCCTAGGACCCATCTCCTACGAGCAGTACTTC
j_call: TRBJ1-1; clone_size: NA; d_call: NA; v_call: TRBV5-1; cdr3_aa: CASSLRAVPTNTEAFF; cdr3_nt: TGCGCCAGCAGCTTGAGGGCAGTTCCTACGAACACTGAAGCTTTCTTT
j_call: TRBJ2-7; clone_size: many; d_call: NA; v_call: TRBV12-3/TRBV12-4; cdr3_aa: CASSTGQGYEQYF; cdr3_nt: TGTGCCAGCAGTACGGGACAAGGCTACGAGCAGTACTTC
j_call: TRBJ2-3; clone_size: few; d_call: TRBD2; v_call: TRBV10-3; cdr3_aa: CAIRGLAGGQDTQYF; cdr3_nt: TGTGCCATCAGAGGACTAGCGGGGGGGCAAGATACGCAGTATTTT
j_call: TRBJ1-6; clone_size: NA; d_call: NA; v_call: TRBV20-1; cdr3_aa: CSARIGRGNSPLHF; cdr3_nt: TGCAGTGCACGGATAGGGAGGGGGAATTCACCCCTCCACTTT
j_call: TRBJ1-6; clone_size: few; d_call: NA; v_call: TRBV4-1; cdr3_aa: CASSQVQTYNSPLHF; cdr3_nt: TGCGCCAGCAGCCAAGTGCAAACCTATAATTCACCCCTCCACTTT
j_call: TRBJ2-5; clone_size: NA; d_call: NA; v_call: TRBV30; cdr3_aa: CATQSGLGETQYF; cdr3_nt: TGTGCCACTCAATCGGGGTTAGGAGAGACCCAGTACTTC
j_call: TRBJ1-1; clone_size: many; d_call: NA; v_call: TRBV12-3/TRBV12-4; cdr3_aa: CASSSRQGGTEAFF; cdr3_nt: TGTGCCAGCAGTTCTCGGCAGGGAGGAACTGAAGCTTTCTTT
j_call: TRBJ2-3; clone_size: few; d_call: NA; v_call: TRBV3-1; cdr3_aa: CASSRDSIDTQYF; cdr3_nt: TGTGCCAGCAGCCGGGACTCCATAGATACGCAGTATTTT
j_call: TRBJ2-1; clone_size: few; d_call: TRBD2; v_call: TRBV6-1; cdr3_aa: CASSRGGDEQFF; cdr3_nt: TGTGCCAGCAGTCGGGGGGGCGATGAGCAGTTCTTC
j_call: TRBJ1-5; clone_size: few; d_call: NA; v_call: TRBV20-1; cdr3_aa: CSASRNSNQPQHF; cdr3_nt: TGCAGTGCATCCCGGAATAGCAATCAGCCCCAGCATTTT
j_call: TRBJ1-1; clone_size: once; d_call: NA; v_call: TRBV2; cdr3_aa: CASRNLNSGTTEAFF; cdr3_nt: TGTGCCAGCAGAAATTTGAATAGCGGAACCACTGAAGCTTTCTTT
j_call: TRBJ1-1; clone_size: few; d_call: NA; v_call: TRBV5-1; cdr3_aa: CASSPSGRADTEAFF; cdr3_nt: TGCGCCAGCAGCCCCTCCGGACGGGCGGACACTGAAGCTTTCTTT
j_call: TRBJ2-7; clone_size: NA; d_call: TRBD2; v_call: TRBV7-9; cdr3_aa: CASSLGEGRYEQYF; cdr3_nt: TGTGCCAGCAGCTTAGGGGAGGGTCGATACGAGCAGTACTTC
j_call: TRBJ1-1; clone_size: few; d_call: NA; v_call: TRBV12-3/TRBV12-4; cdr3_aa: CASRANRVNTEAFF; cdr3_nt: TGTGCCAGCAGGGCCAACAGGGTGAACACTGAAGCTTTCTTT
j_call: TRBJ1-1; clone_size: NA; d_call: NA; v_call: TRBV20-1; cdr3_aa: CSAHLSGRSEAFF; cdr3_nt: TGCAGTGCCCACCTATCCGGGCGGAGTGAAGCTTTCTTT
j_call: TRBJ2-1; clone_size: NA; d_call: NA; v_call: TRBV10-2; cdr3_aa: CASRLAGGVSYNEQFF; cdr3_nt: TGCGCCAGCAGATTAGCAGGGGGGGTCTCCTACAATGAGCAGTTCTTC
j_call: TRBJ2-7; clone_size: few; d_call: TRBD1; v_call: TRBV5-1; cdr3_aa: CASSPQGDTYEQYF; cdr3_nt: TGCGCCAGCAGCCCACAGGGGGATACCTACGAGCAGTACTTC
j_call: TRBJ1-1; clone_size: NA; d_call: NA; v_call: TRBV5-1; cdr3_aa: CASRRESDTEAFF; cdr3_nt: TGCGCCAGTAGGAGGGAATCGGACACTGAAGCTTTCTTT
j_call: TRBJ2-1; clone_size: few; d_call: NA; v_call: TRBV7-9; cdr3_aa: CASSSQVSSYNEQFF; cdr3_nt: TGTGCCAGCAGCTCACAGGTGAGCTCCTACAATGAGCAGTTCTTC
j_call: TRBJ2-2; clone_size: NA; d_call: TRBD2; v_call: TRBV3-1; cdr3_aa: CASSRTTGLANTGELFF; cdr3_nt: TGTGCCAGCAGCCGTACGACGGGACTAGCGAACACCGGGGAGCTGTTTTTT
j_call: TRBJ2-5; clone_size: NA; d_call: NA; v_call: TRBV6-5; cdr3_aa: CASSYSTVQQETQYF; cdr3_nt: TGTGCCAGCAGTTACTCGACCGTCCAGCAAGAGACCCAGTACTTC
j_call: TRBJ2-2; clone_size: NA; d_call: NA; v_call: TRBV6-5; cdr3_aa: CASSFKAPTGELFF; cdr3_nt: TGTGCCAGCAGTTTTAAGGCACCCACCGGGGAGCTGTTTTTT
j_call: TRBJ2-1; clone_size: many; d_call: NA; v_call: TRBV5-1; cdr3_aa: CASSLLNGAEQFF; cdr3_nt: TGCGCCAGCAGCTTACTGAATGGGGCTGAGCAGTTCTTC
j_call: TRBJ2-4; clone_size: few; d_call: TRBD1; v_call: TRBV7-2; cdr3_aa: CASSSQTGGIAKNIQYF; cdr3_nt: TGTGCCAGCAGCTCTCAGACAGGGGGCATAGCCAAAAACATTCAGTACTTC
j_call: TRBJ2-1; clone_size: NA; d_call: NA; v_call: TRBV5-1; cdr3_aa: CASSLLGGEYNEQFF; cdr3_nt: TGCGCCAGCAGCTTGTTGGGGGGCGAGTACAATGAGCAGTTCTTC
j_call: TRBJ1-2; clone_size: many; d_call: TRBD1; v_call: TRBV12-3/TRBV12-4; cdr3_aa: CASSSRDRRNYGYTF; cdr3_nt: TGTGCCAGCAGTTCCCGGGACAGGAGGAACTATGGCTACACCTTC
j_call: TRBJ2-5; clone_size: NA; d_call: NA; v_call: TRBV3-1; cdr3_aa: CASSNRGGQETQYF; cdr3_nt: TGTGCCAGCAGCAACCGAGGGGGCCAAGAGACCCAGTACTTC
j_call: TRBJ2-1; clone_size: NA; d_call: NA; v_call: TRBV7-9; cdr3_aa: CASSLVAGLMFGNEQFF; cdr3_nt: TGTGCCAGCAGCTTAGTGGCAGGGTTAATGTTTGGAAATGAGCAGTTCTTC
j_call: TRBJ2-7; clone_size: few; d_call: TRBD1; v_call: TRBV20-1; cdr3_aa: CSAVRGTVGYEQYF; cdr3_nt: TGCAGTGCTGTGAGAGGGACAGTCGGCTACGAGCAGTACTTC
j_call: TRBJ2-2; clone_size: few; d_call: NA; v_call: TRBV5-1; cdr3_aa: CASSLDRSTGELFF; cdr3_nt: TGCGCCAGCAGCTTGGACAGATCAACCGGGGAGCTGTTTTTT
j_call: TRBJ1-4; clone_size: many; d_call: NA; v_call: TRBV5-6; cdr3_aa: CASREQAHNEKLFF; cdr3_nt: TGTGCCAGCAGAGAACAGGCCCATAATGAAAAACTGTTTTTT
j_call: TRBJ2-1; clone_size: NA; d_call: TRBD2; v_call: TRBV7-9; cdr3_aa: CASRGDYLPYNEQFF; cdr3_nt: TGTGCCAGCAGAGGGGACTACCTCCCCTACAATGAGCAGTTCTTC
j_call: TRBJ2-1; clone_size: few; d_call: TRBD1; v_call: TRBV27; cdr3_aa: CASSLPRGQGRYNEQFF; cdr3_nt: TGTGCCAGCAGTTTGCCTAGAGGACAGGGGCGTTACAATGAGCAGTTCTTC
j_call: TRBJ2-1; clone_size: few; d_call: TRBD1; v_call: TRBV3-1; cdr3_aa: CASSHRQGSYNEQFF; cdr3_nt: TGTGCCAGCAGCCATAGACAGGGTTCCTACAATGAGCAGTTCTTC
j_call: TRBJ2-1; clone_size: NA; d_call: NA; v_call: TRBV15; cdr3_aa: CATSSARFNEQFF; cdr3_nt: TGTGCCACCAGCAGTGCTCGGTTCAATGAGCAGTTCTTC
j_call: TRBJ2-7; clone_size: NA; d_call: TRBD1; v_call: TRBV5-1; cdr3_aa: CASSLDGTGASYEQYF; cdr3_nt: TGCGCCAGCAGCTTGGACGGGACAGGTGCCTCCTACGAGCAGTACTTC
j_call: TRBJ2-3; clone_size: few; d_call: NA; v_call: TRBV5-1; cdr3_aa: CASSPKAWGGGSDTQYF; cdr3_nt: TGCGCCAGCAGCCCCAAGGCTTGGGGCGGGGGCTCAGATACGCAGTATTTT
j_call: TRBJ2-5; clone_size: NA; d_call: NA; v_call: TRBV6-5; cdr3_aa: CASSYSILETQYF; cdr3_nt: TGTGCCAGCAGTTACTCGATATTAGAGACCCAGTACTTC
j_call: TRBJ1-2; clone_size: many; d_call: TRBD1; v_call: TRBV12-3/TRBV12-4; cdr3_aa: CASSHRDRGGGYTF; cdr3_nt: TGTGCCAGCAGCCACCGGGACAGGGGTGGTGGCTACACCTTC
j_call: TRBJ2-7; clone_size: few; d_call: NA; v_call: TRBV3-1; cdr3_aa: CASSKPADVYEQYF; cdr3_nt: TGTGCCAGCAGCAAACCTGCGGATGTCTACGAGCAGTACTTC